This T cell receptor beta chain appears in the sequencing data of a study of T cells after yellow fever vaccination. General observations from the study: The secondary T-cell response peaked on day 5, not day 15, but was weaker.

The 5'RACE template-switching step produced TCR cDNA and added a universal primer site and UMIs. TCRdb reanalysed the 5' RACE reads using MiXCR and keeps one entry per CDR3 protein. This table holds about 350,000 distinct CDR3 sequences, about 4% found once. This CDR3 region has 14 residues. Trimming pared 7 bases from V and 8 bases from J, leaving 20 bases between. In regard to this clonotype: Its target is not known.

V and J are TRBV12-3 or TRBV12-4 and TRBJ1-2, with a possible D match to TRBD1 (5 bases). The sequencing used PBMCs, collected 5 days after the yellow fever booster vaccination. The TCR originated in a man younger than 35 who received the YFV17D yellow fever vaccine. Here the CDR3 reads CASKARQTFGGYTF. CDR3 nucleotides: TGTGCCAGCAAAGCCCGACAGACCTTTGGGGGCTACACCTTC.